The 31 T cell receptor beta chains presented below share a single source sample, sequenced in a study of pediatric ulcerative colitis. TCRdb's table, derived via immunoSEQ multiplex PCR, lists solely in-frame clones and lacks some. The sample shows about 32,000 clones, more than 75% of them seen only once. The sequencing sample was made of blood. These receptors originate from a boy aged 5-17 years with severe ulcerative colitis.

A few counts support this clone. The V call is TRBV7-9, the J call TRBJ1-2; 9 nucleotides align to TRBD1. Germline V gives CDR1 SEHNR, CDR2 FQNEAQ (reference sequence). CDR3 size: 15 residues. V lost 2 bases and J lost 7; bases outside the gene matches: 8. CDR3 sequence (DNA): TGTGCCAGCAGCTTAAATCGGTTGGGACAGGGTGGCTACACCTTC. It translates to CASSLNRLGQGGYTF.

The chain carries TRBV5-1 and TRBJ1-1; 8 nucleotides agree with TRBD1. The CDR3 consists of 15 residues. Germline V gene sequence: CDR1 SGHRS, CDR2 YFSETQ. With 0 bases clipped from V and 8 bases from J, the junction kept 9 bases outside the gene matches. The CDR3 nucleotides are TGCGCCAGCAGCTTGGATAAGTACAGGGGGTCGGAAGCTTTCTTT. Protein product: CASSLDKYRGSEAFF.

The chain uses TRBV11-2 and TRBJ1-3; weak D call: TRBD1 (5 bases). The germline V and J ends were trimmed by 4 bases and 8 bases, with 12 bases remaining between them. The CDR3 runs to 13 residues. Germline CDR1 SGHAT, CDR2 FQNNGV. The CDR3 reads CASSYVGGDTIYF. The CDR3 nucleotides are TGTGCCAGCAGCTACGTCGGGGGGGACACCATATATTTT.

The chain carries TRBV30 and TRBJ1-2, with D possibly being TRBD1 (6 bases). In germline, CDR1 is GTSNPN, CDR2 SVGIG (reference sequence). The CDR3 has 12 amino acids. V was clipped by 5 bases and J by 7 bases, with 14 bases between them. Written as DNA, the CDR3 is TGTGCCTGGGGCTTGGGGGCTAGTGGCTACACCTTC. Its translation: CAWGLGASGYTF.

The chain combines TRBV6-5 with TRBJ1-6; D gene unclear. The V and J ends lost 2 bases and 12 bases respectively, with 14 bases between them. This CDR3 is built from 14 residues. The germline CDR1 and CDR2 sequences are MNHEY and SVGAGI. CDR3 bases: TGTGCCAGCAGTTACGGGTTGTTAGGAAAACCCCTCCACTTT. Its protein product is CASSYGLLGKPLHF.

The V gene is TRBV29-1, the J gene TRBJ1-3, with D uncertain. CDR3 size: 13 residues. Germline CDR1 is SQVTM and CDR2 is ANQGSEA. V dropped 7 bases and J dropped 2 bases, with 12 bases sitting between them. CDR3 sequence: CSAQGFTGNTIYF. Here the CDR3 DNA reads TGCAGCGCTCAAGGGTTTACTGGAAACACCATATATTTT.

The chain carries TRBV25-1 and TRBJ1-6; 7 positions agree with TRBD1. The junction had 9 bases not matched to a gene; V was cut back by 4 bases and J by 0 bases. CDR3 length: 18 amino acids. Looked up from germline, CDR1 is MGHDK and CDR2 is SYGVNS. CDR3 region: CASSALQGMSSYNSPLHF. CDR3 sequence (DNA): TGTGCCAGCAGTGCCCTACAGGGGATGAGCTCCTATAATTCACCCCTCCACTTT.

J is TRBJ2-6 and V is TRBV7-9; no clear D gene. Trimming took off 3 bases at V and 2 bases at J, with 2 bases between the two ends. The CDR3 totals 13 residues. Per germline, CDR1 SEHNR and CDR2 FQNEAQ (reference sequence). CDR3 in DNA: TGTGCCAGCAGCTTTACTGGGGCCAACGTCCTGACTTTC. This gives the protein CASSFTGANVLTF.

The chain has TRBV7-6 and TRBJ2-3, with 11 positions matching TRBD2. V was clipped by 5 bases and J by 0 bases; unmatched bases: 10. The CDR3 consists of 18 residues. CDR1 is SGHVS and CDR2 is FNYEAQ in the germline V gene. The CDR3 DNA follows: TGTGCCAGCAGCCCAAATCCTAGCGGGGGGACGAGCACAGATACGCAGTATTTT. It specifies CASSPNPSGGTSTDTQYF.

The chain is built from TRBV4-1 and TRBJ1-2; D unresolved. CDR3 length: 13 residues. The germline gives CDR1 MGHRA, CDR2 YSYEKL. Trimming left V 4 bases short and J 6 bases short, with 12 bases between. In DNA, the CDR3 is TGCGCCAGCAGCCTAACCATACTACATGGCTACACCTTC. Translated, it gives CASSLTILHGYTF.

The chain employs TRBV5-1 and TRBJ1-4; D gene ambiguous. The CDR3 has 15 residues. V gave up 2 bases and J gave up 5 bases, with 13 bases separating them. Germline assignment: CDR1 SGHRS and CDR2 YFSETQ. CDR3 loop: CASSFTQRTNEKLFF. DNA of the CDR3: TGCGCCAGCAGCTTCACCCAGCGAACAAATGAAAAACTGTTTTTT.

The CDR3 DNA reads as TGTGCCAGCTCAAAGGCAGGGGAATCACCCCTCCACTTT. Amino acid sequence: CASSKAGESPLHF. The chain carries TRBV18 and TRBJ1-6; D may be TRBD1 (6 bases). Germline values: CDR1 KGHSH, CDR2 LQKENI. Trimming cost V 5 bases and J 10 bases, with 12 bases left between them. This CDR3 has 13 amino acids.

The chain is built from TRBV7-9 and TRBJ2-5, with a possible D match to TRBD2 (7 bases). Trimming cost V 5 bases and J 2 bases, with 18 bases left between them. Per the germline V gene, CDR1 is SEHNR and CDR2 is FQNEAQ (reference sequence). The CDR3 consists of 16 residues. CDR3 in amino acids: CASSIKGGSIQETQYF. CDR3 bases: TGTGCCAGCAGCATAAAGGGGGGGTCCATACAAGAGACCCAGTACTTC.

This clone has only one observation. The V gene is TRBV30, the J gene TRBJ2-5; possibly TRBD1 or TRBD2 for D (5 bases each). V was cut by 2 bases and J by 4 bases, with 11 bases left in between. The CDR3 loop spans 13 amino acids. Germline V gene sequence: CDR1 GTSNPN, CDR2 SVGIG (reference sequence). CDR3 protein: CAWSPGRAETQYF. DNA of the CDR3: TGTGCCTGGAGTCCGGGACGGGCAGAGACCCAGTACTTC.

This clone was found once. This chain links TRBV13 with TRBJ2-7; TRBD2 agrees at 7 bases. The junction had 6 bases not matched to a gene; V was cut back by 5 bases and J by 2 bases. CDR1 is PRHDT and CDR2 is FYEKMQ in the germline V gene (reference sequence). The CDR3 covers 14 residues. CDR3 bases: TGTGCCAGCAGCCCCAGGCTAGCGGCCTACGAGCAGTACTTC. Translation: CASSPRLAAYEQYF.

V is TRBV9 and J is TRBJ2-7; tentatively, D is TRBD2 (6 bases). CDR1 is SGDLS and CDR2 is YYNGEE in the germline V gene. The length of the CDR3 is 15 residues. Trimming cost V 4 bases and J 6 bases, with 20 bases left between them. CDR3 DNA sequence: TGTGCCAGCAGCCCCCGGGGGTCGTCAAGGGGCGAGCAGTACTTC. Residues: CASSPRGSSRGEQYF.

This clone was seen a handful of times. DNA of the CDR3: TGTGCCAGCAGTGAACGCGGGTCCACCTACGAGCAGTACTTC. This encodes CASSERGSTYEQYF. V is TRBV2 and J is TRBJ2-7; a weak D match, TRBD2 (5 bases). CDR1 and CDR2 (germline): SNHLY, FYNNEI. The CDR3 totals 14 residues. Trimming took 2 bases from V and 2 from J, leaving 10 bases between them.

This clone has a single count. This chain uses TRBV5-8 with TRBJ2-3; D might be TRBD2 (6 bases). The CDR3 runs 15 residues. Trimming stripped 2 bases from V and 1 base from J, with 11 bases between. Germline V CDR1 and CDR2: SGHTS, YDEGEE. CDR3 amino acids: CASSFRGIGTDTQYF. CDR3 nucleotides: TGTGCCAGCAGCTTTCGGGGGATCGGCACAGATACGCAGTATTTT.

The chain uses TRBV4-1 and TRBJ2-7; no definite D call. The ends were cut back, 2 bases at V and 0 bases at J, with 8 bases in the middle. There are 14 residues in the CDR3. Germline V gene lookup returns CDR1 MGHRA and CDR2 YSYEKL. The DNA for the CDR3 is TGCGCCAGCAGCCAATATCAGAGCTCCTACGAGCAGTACTTC. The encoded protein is CASSQYQSSYEQYF.

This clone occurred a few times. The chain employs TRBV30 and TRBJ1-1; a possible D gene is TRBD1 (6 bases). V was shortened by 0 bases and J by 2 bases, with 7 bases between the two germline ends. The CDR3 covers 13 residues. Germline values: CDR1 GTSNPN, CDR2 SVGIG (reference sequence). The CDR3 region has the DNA TGTGCCTGGAGTGTGGGACACAACACTGAAGCTTTCTTT. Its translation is CAWSVGHNTEAFF.

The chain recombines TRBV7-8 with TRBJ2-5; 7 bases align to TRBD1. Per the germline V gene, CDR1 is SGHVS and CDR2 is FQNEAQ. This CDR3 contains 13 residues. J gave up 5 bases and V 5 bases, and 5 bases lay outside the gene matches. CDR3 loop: CASSQGVWETQYF. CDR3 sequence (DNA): TGTGCCAGCAGCCAGGGGGTGTGGGAGACCCAGTACTTC. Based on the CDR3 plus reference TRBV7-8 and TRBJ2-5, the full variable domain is GAGVSQSPRYKVAKRGQDVALRCDPISGHVSLFWYQQALGQGPEFLTYFQNEAQLDKSGLPSDRFFAERPEGSVSTLKIQRTQQEDSAVYLCASSQGVWETQYFGPGTRLLVL.

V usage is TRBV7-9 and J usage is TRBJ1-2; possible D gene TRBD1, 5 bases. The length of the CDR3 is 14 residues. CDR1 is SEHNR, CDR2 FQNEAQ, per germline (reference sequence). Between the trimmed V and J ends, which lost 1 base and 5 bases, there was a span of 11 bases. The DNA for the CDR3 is TGTGCCAGCAGCTTAGATGGGGGAGTGTATGGCTACACCTTC. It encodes CASSLDGGVYGYTF. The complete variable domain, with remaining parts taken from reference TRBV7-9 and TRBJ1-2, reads DTGVSQNPRHKITKRGQNVTFRCDPISEHNRLYWYRQTLGQGPEFLTYFQNEAQLEKSRLLSDRFSAERPKGSFSTLEIQRTEQGDSAMYLCASSLDGGVYGYTFGSGTRLTVV.

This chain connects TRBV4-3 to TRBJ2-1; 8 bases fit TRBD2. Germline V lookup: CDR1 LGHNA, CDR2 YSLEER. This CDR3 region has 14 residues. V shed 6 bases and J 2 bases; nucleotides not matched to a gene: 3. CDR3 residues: CASSLAGTYNEQFF. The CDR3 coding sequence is TGCGCCAGCAGTCTAGCGGGTACCTACAATGAGCAGTTCTTC.

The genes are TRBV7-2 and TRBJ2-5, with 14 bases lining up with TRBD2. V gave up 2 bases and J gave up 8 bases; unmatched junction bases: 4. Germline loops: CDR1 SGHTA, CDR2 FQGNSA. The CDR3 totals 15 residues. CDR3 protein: CASSLRLAGGHTQYF. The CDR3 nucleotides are TGTGCCAGCAGCTTAAGACTAGCGGGGGGGCATACCCAGTACTTC.

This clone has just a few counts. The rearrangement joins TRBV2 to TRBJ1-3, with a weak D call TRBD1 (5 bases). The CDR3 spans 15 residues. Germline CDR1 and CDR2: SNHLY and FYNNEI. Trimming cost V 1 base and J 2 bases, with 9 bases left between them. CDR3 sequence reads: CASSEGGVPGNTIYF. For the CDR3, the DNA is TGTGCCAGCAGTGAAGGGGGCGTTCCTGGAAACACCATATATTTT.

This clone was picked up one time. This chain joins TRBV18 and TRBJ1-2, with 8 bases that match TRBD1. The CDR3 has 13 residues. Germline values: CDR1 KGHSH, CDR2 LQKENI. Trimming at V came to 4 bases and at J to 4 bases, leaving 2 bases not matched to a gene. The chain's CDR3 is CASSRDRGYGYTF. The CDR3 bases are TGTGCCAGCTCACGAGACAGGGGCTATGGCTACACCTTC.

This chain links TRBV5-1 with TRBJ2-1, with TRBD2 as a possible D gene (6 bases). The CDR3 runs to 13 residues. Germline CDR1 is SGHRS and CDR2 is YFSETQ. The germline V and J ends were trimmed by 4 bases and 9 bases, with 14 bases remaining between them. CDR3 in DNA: TGCGCCAGCAGCCCCGTGGGCGGGGTTGAGCAGTTCTTC. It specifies CASSPVGGVEQFF. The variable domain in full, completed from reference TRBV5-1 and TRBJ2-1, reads KAGVTQTPRYLIKTRGQQVTLSCSPISGHRSVSWYQQTPGQGLQFLFEYFSETQRNKGNFPGRFSGRQFSNSRSEMNVSTLELGDSALYLCASSPVGGVEQFFGPGTRLTVL.

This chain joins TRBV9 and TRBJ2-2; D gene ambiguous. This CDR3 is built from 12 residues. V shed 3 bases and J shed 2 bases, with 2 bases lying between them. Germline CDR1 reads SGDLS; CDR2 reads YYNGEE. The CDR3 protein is CASSENTGELFF. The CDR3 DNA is TGTGCCAGCAGCGAAAACACCGGGGAGCTGTTTTTT. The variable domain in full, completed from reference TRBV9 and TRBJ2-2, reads DSGVTQTPKHLITATGQRVTLRCSPRSGDLSVYWYQQSLDQGLQFLIQYYNGEERAKGNILERFSAQQFPDLHSELNLSSLELGDSALYFCASSENTGELFFGEGSRLTVL.

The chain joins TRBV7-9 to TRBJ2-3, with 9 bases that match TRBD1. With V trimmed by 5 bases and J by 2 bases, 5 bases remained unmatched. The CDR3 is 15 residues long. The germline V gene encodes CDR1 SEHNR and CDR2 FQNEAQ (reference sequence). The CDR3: CASSDHRGLTDTQYF. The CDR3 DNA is TGTGCCAGCAGCGACCACAGGGGGCTCACAGATACGCAGTATTTT.

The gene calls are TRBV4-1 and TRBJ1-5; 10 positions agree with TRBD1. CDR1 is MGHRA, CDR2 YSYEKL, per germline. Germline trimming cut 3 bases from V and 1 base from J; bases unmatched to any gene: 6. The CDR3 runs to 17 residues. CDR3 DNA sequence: TGCGCCAGCAGCCAGGCCAGGACAGGGGGAAGCAATCAGCCCCAGCATTTT. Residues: CASSQARTGGSNQPQHF.

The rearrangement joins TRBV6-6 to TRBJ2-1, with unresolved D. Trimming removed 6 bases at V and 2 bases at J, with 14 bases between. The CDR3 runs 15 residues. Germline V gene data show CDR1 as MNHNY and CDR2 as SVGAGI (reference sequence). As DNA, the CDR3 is TGTGCCAGCAGGGACCGGAAATCGGCCTACAATGAGCAGTTCTTC. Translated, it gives CASRDRKSAYNEQFF.